The 3 T cell receptor beta chains in this list originate from one sample, sequenced in a study of shared clonotypes between healthy human individuals. Generated by immunoSEQ multiplex PCR, the TCRdb table keeps only in-frame clones and is missing some. This repertoire shows approximately 2.4 million clones, almost 96% found once; its top ten account for less than 0.15%. Sequenced material: naive CD4+ T cells sorted from blood. Subset defined: CD45RA+ positively selected. The origin of the receptors is a young man in good health.

A remark on this clone: The junction differs from germline at one of its ends, possibly a read error. The chain employs TRBV6-1 and TRBJ1-5, with D unresolved. The CDR3 contains 13 residues. Germline CDR1 and CDR2: MNHNS and SASEGT. The CDR3: CASSNPTGKLEGF. The CDR3 DNA reads as TGTGCCAGCAGTAACCCGACGGGCAAGCTGGAAGGTTTT.

V and J are TRBV5-1 and TRBJ2-5, with a tentative D call TRBD1 (7 bases). V was shortened by 4 bases and J by 1 base, with 17 bases between the two germline ends. The CDR3 has 16 residues. The germline CDR1 and CDR2 sequences are SGHRS and YFSETQ. CDR3 in DNA: TGCGCCAGCAGCCCCGGCGGGGACAGCTTCCAAGAGACCCAGTACTTC. Amino acids: CASSPGGDSFQETQYF. The complete variable domain, with remaining parts taken from reference TRBV5-1 and TRBJ2-5, reads KAGVTQTPRYLIKTRGQQVTLSCSPISGHRSVSWYQQTPGQGLQFLFEYFSETQRNKGNFPGRFSGRQFSNSRSEMNVSTLELGDSALYLCASSPGGDSFQETQYFGPGTRLLVL.

On this clone itself: Additional DNA sequences in this sample encode the identical CDR3. The chain carries TRBV6-1 and TRBJ2-5, with D perhaps assigned TRBD1 or TRBD2 (6 bases each). Trimming removed 4 bases at V and 5 bases at J, with 11 bases between. This CDR3 has 13 amino acids. The germline gives CDR1 MNHNS, CDR2 SASEGT. DNA for the CDR3: TGTGCCAGCAGTGTCACAGGGAGGGAGACCCAGTACTTC. The encoded protein is CASSVTGRETQYF.